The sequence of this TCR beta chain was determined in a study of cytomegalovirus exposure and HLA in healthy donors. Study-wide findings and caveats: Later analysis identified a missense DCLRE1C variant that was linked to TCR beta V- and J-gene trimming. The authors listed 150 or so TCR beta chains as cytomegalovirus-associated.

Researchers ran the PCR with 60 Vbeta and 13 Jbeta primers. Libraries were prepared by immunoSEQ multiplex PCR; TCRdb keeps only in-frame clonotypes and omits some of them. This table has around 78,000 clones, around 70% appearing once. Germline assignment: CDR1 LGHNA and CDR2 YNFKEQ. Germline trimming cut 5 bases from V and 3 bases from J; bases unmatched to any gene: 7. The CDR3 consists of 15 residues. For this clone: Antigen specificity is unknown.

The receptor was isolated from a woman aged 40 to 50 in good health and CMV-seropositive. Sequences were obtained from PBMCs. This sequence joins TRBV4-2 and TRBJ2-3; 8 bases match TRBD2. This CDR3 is CASSSQSSGTDTQYF. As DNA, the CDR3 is TGTGCCAGCAGCTCCCAATCTAGCGGGACAGATACGCAGTATTTT.